This TCR beta chain was captured in a study of cytotoxic CD8 clonotypes in ibrutinib-treated CLL listed by TCRdb under 2021. Study-wide context: In this cohort, about 15 patients were treatment-naive and more than 9 were relapsed/refractory, while around 17 had unmutated IGHV. On average, each sample had hundreds of thousands of productive templates and more than 85,000 productive rearrangements. Cryopreserved peripheral blood mononuclear cells were obtained prior to treatment, at the time of response, and at either disease progression or sustained remission. The response samples were drawn at a median of approximately twelve months into treatment, with a range of about 6 to 36 months. Of the approximately 86 participants in the trial, 20 to 30 had longitudinal samples available. Responses were partial in around 25 patients and complete in 2; after median approximately 66 months follow-up, roughly 15 stayed in remission and some twelve progressed. All remission and progressive disease samples were collected while patients were still receiving ibrutinib.

The V and J ends are trimmed by 2 bases and 7 bases, leaving 11 bases between them. The CDR3 measures 14 amino acids from cysteine to phenylalanine. Of all the DNA, just the CDR3 is kept, 42 bases in frame from base 1. Looking up the germline V gene yields CDR1 KGHSH and CDR2 LQKENI. This specimen's time point label, per the study, means: progressive disease on ibrutinib. For TCR beta library preparation, about 2.2 micrograms of genomic DNA was extracted from cryopreserved PBMCs. High-throughput TCR beta sequencing was performed on longitudinal blood samples from CLL patients receiving ibrutinib monotherapy. The patients were enrolled in a single-center, open-label phase 2 trial of ibrutinib monotherapy. What the research found in general, with its limitations: Baseline clonality exceeded that of age-matched healthy donors and correlated strongly with circulating CD8+ T-cell counts. Public clonotypes were rare and either shrank or stayed stable during treatment, and the rise in clonality at ibrutinib response reflected expansion of private clonotypes. Clonality increased at ibrutinib response, stayed stable in sustained remission, and fell back toward baseline at progression. Sampling times were not matched between sustained-remission and progressing patients, and lymph node repertoires were not studied.

A MiSeq instrument was used for deep resolution sequencing, which targeted depths ranging from 1 in 1 million up to 1 in 200,000 T cells, with coverage averaging 10x for each clonotype. TCR beta libraries were generated with the immunoSEQ hsTCRB Kit. In the paper's pipeline: Data were analyzed with ImmunoSEQ Data Assistant and ImmunoSEQ Analyzer, with V, D and J genes assigned per IMGT definitions. Clonality, with values ranging from 0 to 1, was calculated as one minus the normalized Shannon entropy of productive rearrangement frequencies. Only overrepresented clonotypes making up at least 0.05% of the repertoire of each patient were included in the public clonotype analysis. Some 13 repertoires from age-matched healthy donors, obtained from immuneACCESS, served as clonality controls. In its TCRdb copy, this immuneACCESS table keeps in-frame sequences only and misses some clones. Where compared with another copy, unresolved V genes explain less than half of these, and the others have no known cause. Clone size and the V and J calls come from that table; the DNA yielded D and trimming. This sample comprises more than 9,500 clones, 65% to 85% of them detected only once. The ten largest clones capture more than 20% of the sample.

To note about this clone: Its antigen is still unknown. Base-call qualities are not available, and no considerably larger clone is one nucleotide away.

Sequenced here: PBMCs, sampled at disease progression, from a patient treated with ibrutinib. This receptor chain uses TRBV18 and TRBJ1-4; 5 matching bases give a weak D call of TRBD1. The sequence was collected from a human donor with chronic lymphocytic leukemia. The DNA sequence is TGTGCCAGCTCACCAGACAGAAGTGCTGAAAAACTGTTTTTT. It translates as CASSPDRSAEKLFF.